This T cell receptor beta chain derives from a study of shared clonotypes between healthy human individuals. Every subset had its genomic DNA shared out evenly among several immunoSEQ plates. Libraries were prepared by immunoSEQ multiplex PCR; TCRdb keeps only in-frame clonotypes and omits some of them. This sample has 520,000 or so clones, with roughly 78% found just once. As regards this clone: Being one base from a much bigger clone, this may be a read error. Other DNA sequences in the same sample also yield this CDR3.

This CDR3 is built from 16 residues. Germline loops: CDR1 ENHRY, CDR2 SYGVKD. Every donor was a Caucasian adult from Nashville, Tennessee. The sample was PBMCs. V is TRBV10-3 and J is TRBJ1-2; 8 bases are a match to TRBD1. This TCR was recovered from a middle-aged woman in good health. Some clones in this sample may be carry-over from other donors' samples. The CDR3 here is CAISDKVATGDYGYTF. DNA of the CDR3: TGTGCCATCAGTGACAAAGTTGCGACAGGGGACTACGGCTACACCTTC.